What follows are 24 T cell receptor beta chains derived from one specimen sequenced in a study of STAT5B mutations in CD4+ large granular lymphocyte leukemia. Profiled with immunoSEQ multiplex PCR; TCRdb holds only in-frame clones, not every one. The table lists about 21,000 clones, over 65% of them singletons. Sequencing was performed on CD4+ T cells from blood buffy coats. These receptors were obtained from a human donor in good health.

The rearrangement joins TRBV11-2 to TRBJ2-7; 7 nucleotides align to TRBD1. Per germline, CDR1 SGHAT and CDR2 FQNNGV. Trimming cost V 3 bases and J 7 bases; bases outside gene matches: 9. The CDR3 covers 14 residues. CDR3 in amino acids: CASSLRQGSLEQYF. The CDR3 region has the DNA TGTGCCAGCAGCTTGAGACAGGGCTCTCTGGAGCAGTACTTC.

CDR3 region: CASSLTGREQYF. CDR3 nucleotide sequence: TGTGCCAGCAGCTTGACAGGGCGCGAGCAGTACTTC. The V and J genes are TRBV14 and TRBJ2-5; TRBD1 agrees at 7 bases. The J call is uncertain, as TRBJ2-7 better fits the DNA end. Per the germline V gene, CDR1 is SGHDN and CDR2 is FVKESK. The CDR3 extends over 12 amino acids.

The chain employs TRBV4-3 and TRBJ1-4, with 8 bases that match TRBD1. The V gene end was trimmed by 4 bases and the J gene end by 8 bases; junction bases not matched to a gene: 9. This CDR3 has 15 residues. Per germline, CDR1 LGHNA and CDR2 YSLEER. The CDR3 DNA follows: TGCGCCAGCAGCCCGACACAGGGGGGGCGGGAAAAACTGTTTTTT. It yields the protein CASSPTQGGREKLFF.

This rearrangement joins TRBV5-4 to TRBJ1-3, with D tentatively TRBD1 (5 bases). This CDR3 region has 14 residues. The germline CDR1 and CDR2 sequences are SGHNT and YYREEE (reference sequence). V shed 2 bases and J shed 2 bases, with 8 bases lying between them. In DNA, the CDR3 is TGTGCCAGCAGCTTTCGAGGGGCTGGAAACACCATATATTTT. Its translation is CASSFRGAGNTIYF.

The chain uses TRBV9 and TRBJ1-6; the D gene is possibly TRBD1 (6 bases). The CDR3 consists of 14 residues. V was cut by 4 bases and J by 5 bases, with 10 bases left in between. CDR1 is SGDLS and CDR2 is YYNGEE in the germline V gene. In nucleotides, the CDR3 is TGTGCCAGCAGCCCCCGACAGGATAATTCACCCCTCCACTTT. Its translation: CASSPRQDNSPLHF. The whole variable domain, remainder taken from reference TRBV9 and TRBJ1-6, is DSGVTQTPKHLITATGQRVTLRCSPRSGDLSVYWYQQSLDQGLQFLIQYYNGEERAKGNILERFSAQQFPDLHSELNLSSLELGDSALYFCASSPRQDNSPLHFGNGTRLTVT.

The chain is built from TRBV7-2 and TRBJ1-1; D remains unclear. V lost 3 bases, J lost 0 bases, and 2 bases lay in between. Germline V gene data show CDR1 as SGHTA and CDR2 as FQGNSA. This CDR3 has 12 residues. The DNA of the CDR3 is TGTGCCAGCAGCTTGGTGAACACTGAAGCTTTCTTT. This encodes CASSLVNTEAFF.

In this sample, this clone turned up a few times. This chain joins TRBV10-3 and TRBJ2-7; 8 nucleotides match TRBD2. Germline CDR1 is ENHRY and CDR2 is SYGVKD. V lost 8 bases to trimming and J lost 0 bases; unmatched junction nucleotides: 15. The CDR3 contains 17 residues. The CDR3 region is CAIGRVLAGGVSYEQYF. CDR3 in DNA: TGTGCCATCGGTCGGGTCCTAGCGGGCGGCGTCTCCTACGAGCAGTACTTC.

V usage is TRBV4-1 and J usage is TRBJ2-7; 9 positions match TRBD2. This CDR3 has 16 amino acids. V shed 5 bases, J shed 2 bases, and the junction held 10 bases outside the gene matches. Germline loops: CDR1 MGHRA, CDR2 YSYEKL. The CDR3 loop reads CASSELSSGTPYEQYF. DNA of the CDR3: TGCGCCAGCAGCGAACTCTCTAGCGGGACCCCCTACGAGCAGTACTTC.

The gene calls are TRBV5-1 and TRBJ2-7; D tentatively fits TRBD1 or TRBD2 (5 bases each). V shed 3 bases and J shed 7 bases, with 14 bases lying between them. Germline V lookup: CDR1 SGHRS, CDR2 YFSETQ. The CDR3 is 13 residues long. CDR3 in amino acids: CASSWDGDGEQYF. Written as DNA, the CDR3 is TGCGCCAGCAGCTGGGACGGGGACGGGGAGCAGTACTTC.

J is TRBJ2-2 and V is TRBV19; D unclear. Germline loops: CDR1 LNHDA, CDR2 SQIVND (reference sequence). V lost 2 bases to trimming and J lost 1 base, with 8 bases between them. The CDR3 contains 15 residues. Written as DNA, the CDR3 is TGTGCCAGTAGTATAACAGCTAAGAACACCGGGGAGCTGTTTTTT. It encodes CASSITAKNTGELFF.

Only one count was recorded for this clone. J is TRBJ2-5 and V is TRBV5-6; maybe TRBD1 (6 bases). The CDR3 spans 15 residues. Germline lookup yields CDR1 SGHDT and CDR2 YYEEEE. Trimming removed 0 bases from V and 6 bases from J, with 15 bases in between. CDR3 bases: TGTGCCAGCAGCTTGGTCACAGGGAGTTTGAAGACCCAGTACTTC. Amino acids: CASSLVTGSLKTQYF.

V and J are TRBV5-6 and TRBJ2-3, with 7 bases that match TRBD1. CDR1 and CDR2 from the germline V gene are SGHDT and YYEEEE. V gave up 0 bases and J gave up 2 bases; unmatched junction bases: 3. The CDR3 extends over 15 amino acids. CDR3 amino acids: CASSLVGQSTDTQYF. The CDR3 DNA is TGTGCCAGCAGCTTGGTGGGACAGTCCACAGATACGCAGTATTTT. Full variable domain (remainder filled in from reference TRBV5-6 and TRBJ2-3): DAGVTQSPTHLIKTRGQQVTLRCSPKSGHDTVSWYQQALGQGPQFIFQYYEEEERQRGNFPDRFSGHQFPNYSSELNVNALLLGDSALYLCASSLVGQSTDTQYFGPGTRLTVL.

The chain joins TRBV7-2 to TRBJ2-3; unclear D gene. The CDR3 runs to 11 residues. Germline CDR1 reads SGHTA; CDR2 reads FQGNSA. V lost 10 bases, J lost 6 bases, and 11 bases lay in between. The CDR3 DNA reads as TGTGCCACCCGTTTAGCCGATACGCAGTATTTT. Encoded protein: CATRLADTQYF.

This clone is a singleton in its sample. The rearrangement joins TRBV5-5 to TRBJ1-5; the match to TRBD1 covers 8 bases. Germline-derived CDR1 and CDR2 are SGHKS and YYEKEE (reference sequence). V lost 0 bases to trimming and J lost 0 bases; unmatched junction nucleotides: 5. The length of the CDR3 is 17 residues. CDR3 region: CASSLGTGTFSNQPQHF. The CDR3 DNA sequence: TGTGCCAGCAGCTTGGGGACAGGGACCTTTAGCAATCAGCCCCAGCATTTT.

The chain is built from TRBV11-2 and TRBJ2-4; D uncertain. Germline V gives CDR1 SGHAT, CDR2 FQNNGV. The CDR3 is 16 residues long. The V gene lost 6 bases and the J gene lost 9 bases, with 24 bases spanning the gap. Here the CDR3 reads CASRPQQPTIGSIQYF. The DNA for the CDR3 is TGTGCCAGCAGGCCACAACAGCCAACCATAGGTAGCATTCAGTACTTC.

J is TRBJ2-5 and V is TRBV7-7; D uncertain. The CDR3 loop spans 14 amino acids. Trimming pared 1 base from V and 5 bases from J, leaving 11 bases between. Germline CDR1 SSHAT, CDR2 FNYEAQ (reference sequence). The chain's CDR3 is CASSLENLWETQYF. The DNA of the CDR3 is TGTGCCAGCAGCTTAGAAAATCTATGGGAGACCCAGTACTTC.

The genes are TRBV9 and TRBJ1-4, with no clear D. V was pared by 0 bases and J by 4 bases, with 7 bases between. The CDR3 is made up of 14 amino acids. Germline CDR1 reads SGDLS; CDR2 reads YYNGEE. CDR3 sequence: CASSVGTFNEKLFF. CDR3 in DNA: TGTGCCAGCAGCGTAGGGACTTTTAATGAAAAACTGTTTTTT.

This chain uses TRBV4-3 with TRBJ2-5, with D maybe TRBD2 (6 bases). The CDR3 has 15 residues. The germline gives CDR1 LGHNA, CDR2 YSLEER. Trimming pared 0 bases from V and 5 bases from J, leaving 13 bases between. CDR3 coding DNA: TGCGCCAGCAGCCAAGATCGGAGGGGCCGGGAGACCCAGTACTTC. This gives the protein CASSQDRRGRETQYF.

The J gene is TRBJ2-3, the V gene TRBV5-6; D unresolved. V was pared by 0 bases and J by 0 bases, with 5 bases between. CDR1 and CDR2 (germline): SGHDT, YYEEEE. The CDR3 sequence is 14 residues long. The CDR3 DNA sequence: TGTGCCAGCAGCTTGGACCCTAGCACAGATACGCAGTATTTT. Its protein is CASSLDPSTDTQYF.

The chain carries TRBV18 and TRBJ1-1; no clear D. Germline V gene sequence: CDR1 KGHSH, CDR2 LQKENI. The CDR3 spans 13 residues. V was pared by 4 bases and J by 1 base, with 7 bases between. CDR3 nucleotide sequence: TGTGCCAGCTCACTTTACAAGAACACTGAAGCTTTCTTT. Residues: CASSLYKNTEAFF.

The chain links TRBV7-8 to TRBJ2-3; maybe TRBD2 (6 bases). Trimming stripped 1 base from V and 1 base from J, with 12 bases between. Germline assignment: CDR1 SGHVS and CDR2 FQNEAQ. The CDR3 contains 16 residues. The CDR3 coding sequence is TGTGCCAGCAGCTTAGAAACCGGGGAGGGCACAGATACGCAGTATTTT. Translating gives CASSLETGEGTDTQYF. Filled out from reference TRBV7-8 and TRBJ2-3, the complete variable domain reads GAGVSQSPRYKVAKRGQDVALRCDPISGHVSLFWYQQALGQGPEFLTYFQNEAQLDKSGLPSDRFFAERPEGSVSTLKIQRTQQEDSAVYLCASSLETGEGTDTQYFGPGTRLTVL.

V and J are TRBV2 and TRBJ2-5, with 8 nucleotides matching TRBD2. V gave up 1 base and J gave up 3 bases; unmatched junction bases: 4. The CDR3 is 15 residues long. Per the germline V gene, CDR1 is SNHLY and CDR2 is FYNNEI. As DNA, the CDR3 is TGTGCCAGCAGTGAAGATGTTAGCGGGGAAGAGACCCAGTACTTC. It yields the protein CASSEDVSGEETQYF.

This clone came up once. The chain uses TRBV10-3 and TRBJ2-1; TRBD2 aligns across 11 bases. Germline trimming cut 2 bases from V and 5 bases from J; bases unmatched to any gene: 8. The CDR3 extends over 17 amino acids. Germline V gene lookup returns CDR1 ENHRY and CDR2 SYGVKD. The CDR3 nucleotides read TGTGCCATCAGTGAGACCCCGGGACTAGCGGTAAACAATGAGCAGTTCTTC. Its protein is CAISETPGLAVNNEQFF.

CDR3 loop: CASTMDSSYNEQFF. Written as DNA, the CDR3 is TGTGCCAGCACCATGGACAGCTCCTACAATGAGCAGTTCTTC. The chain couples TRBV28 to TRBJ2-1; tentative D call: TRBD1 (6 bases). The CDR3 has 14 residues. The germline V and J ends were trimmed by 7 bases and 0 bases, with 10 bases remaining between them. Germline V CDR1 and CDR2: MDHEN, SYDVKM. Drawing the rest from reference TRBV28 and TRBJ2-1, the complete variable domain is DVKVTQSSRYLVKRTGEKVFLECVQDMDHENMFWYRQDPGLGLRLIYFSYDVKMKEKGDIPEGYSVSREKKERFSLILESASTNQTSMYLCASTMDSSYNEQFFGPGTRLTVL.